Listed below are T cell receptor beta chains from one sample, sequenced in a study of blood T cell repertoires in COVID-19. The protocol was immunoSEQ multiplex PCR, while the TCRdb copy is restricted to in-frame clones and leaves out a portion. Here the sample spans about 290,000 clones, roughly 90% being singletons. Source material: peripheral blood. Receptors were obtained from a woman aged 25 to 45 with COVID-19, enrolled during active disease. CDR3s include the opening cysteine and the closing phenylalanine or tryptophan. A D gene is named only where the DNA matches it firmly. For some rows the clone size is stated as once, few or many, or as a class when expanded; others skip it.

TRBD1	NA	TRBJ2-1	TRBV11-2	TGTGCCAGCAGCTCGGGACAGAAGCAGTTCTTC	CASSSGQKQFF
NA	once	TRBJ1-5	TRBV7-9	TGTGCCAGCAGCCCAGGGTTTGAGCCCCAGCATTTT	CASSPGFEPQHF
TRBD1	NA	TRBJ2-2	TRBV4-1	TGCGCCAGCAGCCAAGTCTTCGCGCAGGGGGCTTATGGCGGGGAGCTGTTTTTT	CASSQVFAQGAYGGELFF
TRBD1	NA	TRBJ2-7	TRBV27	TGTGCCAGCAGGGGGACAGGCCTCTGGGAGCAGTACTTC	CASRGTGLWEQYF
TRBD2	NA	TRBJ2-5	TRBV2	TGTGCCAGCAGCGGACTAGAGGGAGAGACCCAGTACTTC	CASSGLEGETQYF
TRBD1	NA	TRBJ1-4	TRBV4-1	TGCGCCAGCAGCCTCTACTCGGGACAGCGCACAACTAATGAAAAACTGTTTTTT	CASSLYSGQRTTNEKLFF
TRBD1	NA	TRBJ1-2	TRBV5-1	TGCGCCAGCAGCTTTGATGGACAGGGGGTAGATGGCTACACCTTC	CASSFDGQGVDGYTF
TRBD2	NA	TRBJ2-1	TRBV24-1	TGTGCCACCAGTGGACGTAGCGGGGGCTCCCGGCAGTTCTTC	CATSGRSGGSRQFF
TRBD1	NA	TRBJ1-2	TRBV5-1	TGCGCCAGCAGCCCCACCCGGGACAGCTATGGCTACACCTTC	CASSPTRDSYGYTF
NA	NA	TRBJ1-5	TRBV4-1	TGCGCCAGCAGCCAAGTAGCTCTGCATCCGCCCCAGCATTTT	CASSQVALHPPQHF
NA	NA	TRBJ2-7	TRBV12-3/TRBV12-4	TGTGCCAGCAGTTTTGGCAGCTACGAGCAGTACTTC	CASSFGSYEQYF
NA	NA	TRBJ1-4	TRBV7-2	TGTGCCAGCAGCTTAGGGGGCAGGACTAATGAAAAACTGTTTTTT	CASSLGGRTNEKLFF
NA	once	TRBJ1-1	TRBV6-5	TGTGCCAGCAGATATGGAGTGAACACTGAAGCTTTCTTT	CASRYGVNTEAFF
TRBD1	NA	TRBJ1-2	TRBV29-1	TGCAGCGCTACGGGACAGGGGGCATGGGGCTACACCTTC	CSATGQGAWGYTF
TRBD1	NA	TRBJ2-3	TRBV18	TGTGCCAGCTCACCCGGGACAGGCCCAACTTTGGTGAATACGCAGTATTTT	CASSPGTGPTLVNTQYF
TRBD1	NA	TRBJ2-7	TRBV28	TGTGCCAGCTCCCAGACAGGGGATGGCTACGAGCAGTACTTC	CASSQTGDGYEQYF
TRBD1	few	TRBJ1-2	TRBV4-1	TGCGCCAGCAGCCAGGGACAGGGACAATATGGCTACACCTTC	CASSQGQGQYGYTF
NA	NA	TRBJ1-2	TRBV15	TGTGCCACCAGCTTAGGGGTCTATGGCTACACCTTC	CATSLGVYGYTF
NA	NA	TRBJ1-1	TRBV2	TGTGCCAGCAGTCGAAGGGGCGCATCGAACACTGAAGCTTTCTTT	CASSRRGASNTEAFF
NA	NA	TRBJ1-4	TRBV27	TGTGCCAGCAGTCTCCCCCCGAGGTCGGGTAATGAAAAACTGTTTTTT	CASSLPPRSGNEKLFF
NA	NA	TRBJ1-5	TRBV19	TGTGCCAGTAACCCGGGGAGGGGGAGATTAGGTCAGCCCCAGCATTTT	CASNPGRGRLGQPQHF
NA	once	TRBJ1-2	TRBV6-2/TRBV6-3	TGTGCCAGCAGCCGCTGGACCGGGACTCCCTATGGCTACACCTTC	CASSRWTGTPYGYTF
NA	NA	TRBJ2-7	TRBV20-1	TGCAGTGCTAGTCGTTTTCCGATTTTGACAGGCCCCTACGAGCAGTACTTC	CSASRFPILTGPYEQYF
TRBD1	once	TRBJ2-7	TRBV5-5	TGTGCCAGCAGCTTTAAAGGGACAGGCTACGAGCAGTACTTC	CASSFKGTGYEQYF
NA	NA	TRBJ1-2	TRBV4-1	TGCGCCAGCAGCCCTGACCGGGTCCTCTACACCTTC	CASSPDRVLYTF
TRBD1	NA	TRBJ2-1	TRBV6-5	TGTGCCAGTTGGGACAGGTACAATGAGCAGTTCTTC	CASWDRYNEQFF
TRBD2	NA	TRBJ2-7	TRBV18	TGTGCCAGCTCACCAACAGGAGCGGGAGAGCAGTACTTC	CASSPTGAGEQYF
NA	NA	TRBJ1-2	TRBV4-2	TGTGCCAGCAGCCACCCCCAGGAGGGTGGCTACACCTTC	CASSHPQEGGYTF
NA	NA	TRBJ1-3	TRBV5-1	TGCGCCAGCAGTCGTTCTTCGACAAGCTCTGGAAACACCATATATTTT	CASSRSSTSSGNTIYF
NA	NA	TRBJ1-6	TRBV5-1	TGCGCCAGCAGCTTGGAGACGGAGGTATCCCTCCACTTT	CASSLETEVSLHF
NA	NA	TRBJ1-2	TRBV4-1	TGCGCCAGCAGCCAAGACCCGGGGGTCTATGGCTACACCTTC	CASSQDPGVYGYTF
NA	NA	TRBJ2-7	TRBV10-1	TGCGCCAGCAGTAACCGGGGTCATACCACCTACGAGCAGTACTTC	CASSNRGHTTYEQYF
TRBD1	NA	TRBJ2-7	TRBV4-1	TGCGCCAGCAGCCGAAGGGACAGGGACTACGAGCAGTACTTC	CASSRRDRDYEQYF
TRBD1	NA	TRBJ1-1	TRBV5-4	TGTGCCAGCAGCCCGCCGGGACAGGGCACTGAAGCTTTCTTT	CASSPPGQGTEAFF
TRBD1	NA	TRBJ2-7	TRBV27	TGTGCCAGCAGTTTCCTAATAACAGGGGCCTCCGAGCAGTACTTC	CASSFLITGASEQYF
TRBD2	NA	TRBJ2-5	TRBV10-2	TGCGCCAGCAGCCCGGGACTAGCGGGGGGGACCCAGTACTTC	CASSPGLAGGTQYF
TRBD1	NA	TRBJ1-3	TRBV24-1	TGTGCCACCAGTGATGGGGGGACAGGCGTCTCTGGAAACACCATATATTTT	CATSDGGTGVSGNTIYF
TRBD1	once	TRBJ2-3	TRBV28	TGTGCCAGCAGTTTCTGGACAGGGGGCGGAAGTAAGGATACGCAGTATTTT	CASSFWTGGGSKDTQYF
NA	NA	TRBJ1-3	TRBV3-1/TRBV3-2	TGTGCCAGCAGCCAAGCCCCATCTGAGGGTTCTGGAAACACCATATATTTT	CASSQAPSEGSGNTIYF
NA	NA	TRBJ2-2	TRBV1	TGCACCAGCAGCCAAGGTGGCGGCTCGAACACCGGGGAGCTGTTTTTT	CTSSQGGGSNTGELFF
TRBD1	NA	TRBJ2-3	TRBV3-1/TRBV3-2	TGTGCCAGCAGCCAAGAGGGGACAGGCCGACGGATAGATACGCAGTATTTT	CASSQEGTGRRIDTQYF
NA	NA	TRBJ2-1	TRBV5-6	TGTGCCAGCACCCCAACCCCGTCGGGAGTCTCCTACAATGAGCAGTTCTTC	CASTPTPSGVSYNEQFF
TRBD1	NA	TRBJ2-2	TRBV30	TGTGCCTGGAGCCGCGGAAGGACAGGGCTAGACACCGGGGAGCTGTTTTTT	CAWSRGRTGLDTGELFF
TRBD1	NA	TRBJ1-2	TRBV19	TGTGCCAGTAGCCCGGGACAGGGGGCAGGTGGCTACACCTTC	CASSPGQGAGGYTF
NA	NA	TRBJ1-2	TRBV12-3/TRBV12-4	TGTGCCAGCAGGACTACCGGTAGGGGCTACACCTTC	CASRTTGRGYTF
NA	few	TRBJ2-5	TRBV5-5	TGTGCCAGCAGCATGGGGGCAGGAGAGACCCAGTACTTC	CASSMGAGETQYF
NA	NA	TRBJ1-5	TRBV23-1	TGCGCCAGCAGTCCGGAACCCCGGGACTCACTCCCCTATAGCAATCAGCCCCAGCATTTT	CASSPEPRDSLPYSNQPQHF
TRBD1	NA	TRBJ1-2	TRBV5-4	TGTGCCAGCAGCTTGGGTAGGCCGGGACAGTGTGGCTACACCTTC	CASSLGRPGQCGYTF
TRBD2	NA	TRBJ2-3	TRBV18	TGTGCCAGCTCTCCCCGTGGGCGGGGGGCCACAGATACGCAGTATTTT	CASSPRGRGATDTQYF
NA	NA	TRBJ2-3	TRBV10-2	TGCGCCAGCAGTGACGTATGGACTAGCACAGATACGCAGTATTTT	CASSDVWTSTDTQYF
TRBD2	NA	TRBJ2-1	TRBV15	TGTGCCACCAGCGAAGAGGGACTAGCGGGAGCGAATGAGCAGTTCTTC	CATSEEGLAGANEQFF
NA	NA	TRBJ1-2	TRBV19	TGTGCCACCCAGAACTATGGCTACACCTTC	CATQNYGYTF
NA	NA	TRBJ2-7	TRBV9	TGTGCCAGCAGCGTAGAGGGGGTGAGAGTCGTCTCCTACGAGCAGTACTTC	CASSVEGVRVVSYEQYF
TRBD2	NA	TRBJ2-2	TRBV6-2/TRBV6-3	TGTGCCAGCAGTTACTCGAGGGTCGCGGGGGGGCCCGGGGAGCTGTTTTTT	CASSYSRVAGGPGELFF